This paragraph reports one T cell receptor (beta chain). Its antigen is not identified. CDR3 length: 12 residues. Germline V gene lookup returns CDR1 SGHNT and CDR2 YENEEA. CD45RO-negative, CCR7-positively selected cells formed the naive CD8 fraction, excluding terminally differentiated effector memory CD45RA+ cells. Sequencing was performed with immunoSEQ multiplex PCR; in TCRdb, only in-frame clones are kept and a portion is missing. The sample has about 1.9 million clones; around 95% are singletons. The sample is drawn from a study of shared clonotypes between healthy human individuals. The study, taken as a whole, reports: Sharing across a few donors was seen in 4.5% to 6.5% of naive CD4 clonotypes.

The chain joins TRBV11-3 to TRBJ2-7; D gene ambiguous. The TCR originated in a man younger than 35 in good health. Some clones in this sample may be carry-over from other donors' samples. Sequencing was carried out using naive CD8+ T cells from PBMCs. CDR3 DNA: TGTGCTAAGATATGGGTCACCTACGAGCAGTACTTC. Residues: CAKIWVTYEQYF. The full variable domain, with the rest looked up from reference TRBV11-3 and TRBJ2-7, is EAGVVQSPRYKIIEKKQPVAFWCNPISGHNTLYWYLQNLGQGPELLIRYENEEAVDDSQLPKDRFSAERLKGVDSTLKIQPAELGDSAVYLCAKIWVTYEQYFGPGTRLTVT.